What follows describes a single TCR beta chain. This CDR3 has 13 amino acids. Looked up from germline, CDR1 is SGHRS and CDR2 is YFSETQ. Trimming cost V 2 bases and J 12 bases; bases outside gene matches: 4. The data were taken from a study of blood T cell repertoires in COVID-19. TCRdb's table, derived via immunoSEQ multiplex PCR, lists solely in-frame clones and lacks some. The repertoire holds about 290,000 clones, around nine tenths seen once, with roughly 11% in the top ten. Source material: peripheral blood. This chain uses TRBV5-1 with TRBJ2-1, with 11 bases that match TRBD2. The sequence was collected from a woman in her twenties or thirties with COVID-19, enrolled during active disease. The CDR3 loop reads CASSFGTSGGQFF. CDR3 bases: TGCGCCAGCAGCTTCGGGACTAGCGGAGGGCAGTTCTTC.